The clone carrying this TCR beta chain was detected once. As yet, its antigen is unknown. Here immunoSEQ multiplex PCR was the method, and the copy in TCRdb shows in-frame clones only, minus some. The table shows over 60,000 clones, with about 95% occurring only once. From the 120-subject validation cohort, which was separate from the roughly 710-subject first cohort, the donors were drawn. The data were obtained in a study of cytomegalovirus exposure and HLA in healthy donors. Study-wide results and limits: The study flagged approximately 180 TCR beta chains as cytomegalovirus-associated. It was reportedly the case that the classifier diagnosed cytomegalovirus status with high specificity and sensitivity. Confirmation in vitro established that three CMV-associated chains were specific for CMV antigens.

The CDR3 loop spans 16 amino acids. Looked up from germline, CDR1 is LGHNA and CDR2 is YSLEER. Trimming took 4 bases from V and 6 from J; bases not matched to a gene: 14. The chain joins TRBV4-3 to TRBJ1-2, with 7 bases matching TRBD1. The sequence was collected from a man between 18 and 35 years old in good health and CMV-seronegative. Source material: PBMCs. The CDR3 region is CASSLRPTGLTNGYTF. The CDR3 bases are TGCGCCAGCAGCCTGCGGCCGACAGGGCTAACGAATGGCTACACCTTC.